This T cell receptor (beta chain) was sequenced during a study of shared clonotypes between healthy human individuals. Genomic DNA, for the unsorted samples, came from 80 million to 100 million PBMCs. The length of the CDR3 is 15 residues. Germline V gene data show CDR1 as MGHRA and CDR2 as YSYEKL. Trimming took 4 bases from V and 5 from J; bases not matched to a gene: 4. Sequencing used immunoSEQ multiplex PCR; TCRdb keeps in-frame clones, though not all of them. The sample lists hundreds of thousands of clones; about 76% were seen once. The chain carries TRBV4-1 and TRBJ2-5; 13 positions agree with TRBD2. The TCR originated in a woman aged 40 to 50 in good health. Some clones in this sample may be carry-over from other donors' samples. Sequences were obtained from PBMCs. The CDR3 here is CASSPLTSGRETQYF. The CDR3 bases are TGCGCCAGCAGCCCCTTGACTAGCGGGAGGGAGACCCAGTACTTC.